A single sample is the source of the 30 T cell receptor beta chains below, sequenced in a study of T cell repertoires in cytomegalovirus infection. TCRdb fed the reads into MiXCR, producing one record per CDR3 protein. The top ten hold 30% to 35% of the sample, which has about 190,000 distinct CDR3 sequences, approximately 30% seen once. Sequencing used PBMCs. The receptor source for this set is a human donor in good health (CMV status not recorded). Some clones in this sample may be carry-over from other donors' samples.

V is TRBV7-2 and J is TRBJ1-2; D is ambiguous. The CDR3 contains 14 residues. Germline V CDR1 and CDR2: SGHTA, FQGNSA. The V end was cut by 5 bases, the J end by 5 bases, with 15 bases between. The chain's CDR3 is CASSRPQEPYGYTF. CDR3 bases: TGTGCCAGCAGCCGCCCGCAGGAGCCTTATGGCTACACCTTC.

The chain recombines TRBV6-6 with TRBJ1-5; D call uncertain. Trimming took off 3 bases at V and 4 bases at J, with 7 bases between the two ends. The germline V gene encodes CDR1 MNHNY and CDR2 SVGAGI (reference sequence). This CDR3 has 13 amino acids. CDR3 loop: CASSYVANQPQHF. The CDR3, as DNA: TGTGCCAGCAGTTATGTCGCGAATCAGCCCCAGCATTTT.

As concerns this clonotype: Being one base from a much bigger clone, this may be a read error. The V call is TRBV7-3, the J call TRBJ1-1, with D perhaps matching TRBD1 (5 bases). Germline lookup yields CDR1 SGHTA and CDR2 FQGTGA. The CDR3 covers 13 residues. CDR3 sequence: CVSSPGGAPEAFF. The CDR3 DNA is TGTGTCAGCAGTCCTGGGGGAGCCCCTGAAGCTTTCTTT.

J is TRBJ1-4 and V is TRBV29-1; D is perhaps TRBD1 (5 bases). Between the trimmed V and J ends, which lost 7 bases and 4 bases, there was a span of 16 bases. The CDR3 totals 14 residues. Germline V lookup: CDR1 SQVTM, CDR2 ANQGSEA. The CDR3 DNA follows: TGCAGCGCCAAAAGGGGCGACCTTAATGAAAAACTGTTTTTT. Translated, it gives CSAKRGDLNEKLFF. The entire variable domain, with the rest obtained from reference TRBV29-1 and TRBJ1-4, is as follows: SAVISQKPSRDICQRGTSLTIQCQVDSQVTMMFWYRQQPGQSLTLIATANQGSEATYESGFVIDKFPISRPNLTFSTLTVSNMSPEDSSIYLCSAKRGDLNEKLFFGSGTQLSVL.

This chain links TRBV15 with TRBJ2-5; D not certain. The length of the CDR3 is 14 residues. Trimming took 1 base from V and 2 from J, leaving 8 bases between them. Germline CDR1 and CDR2: LNHNV and YYDKDF (reference sequence). The CDR3 sequence is CATSRVGEQETQYF. CDR3 DNA: TGTGCCACCAGCAGAGTTGGGGAACAAGAGACCCAGTACTTC.

This chain connects TRBV5-4 to TRBJ2-1; D unresolved. Per germline, CDR1 SGHNT and CDR2 YYREEE (reference sequence). V lost 4 bases to trimming and J lost 5 bases, with 7 bases between them. The CDR3 has 12 residues. CDR3 sequence reads: CASSLIDNEQFF. CDR3 nucleotide sequence: TGTGCCAGCAGCCTCATAGACAATGAGCAGTTCTTC.

The rearrangement links TRBV11-2 to TRBJ1-1; no reliable D call. Trimming shortened V by 5 bases and J by 5 bases, and 12 bases separated the two germline ends. Germline CDR1 is SGHAT and CDR2 is FQNNGV. There are 13 residues in the CDR3. The CDR3 coding sequence is TGTGCCAGCAGCCTGACCACTCGGACTGAAGCTTTCTTT. Protein: CASSLTTRTEAFF.

This clonotype was recorded many times. The chain links TRBV7-2 to TRBJ1-2, with a tentative D call TRBD1 (5 bases). CDR1 and CDR2 from the germline V gene are SGHTA and FQGNSA. V gave up 4 bases and J gave up 3 bases, with 15 bases separating them. The CDR3 has 15 residues. The CDR3 loop is CASSSLPGIDYGYTF. CDR3 in DNA: TGTGCCAGCAGCTCCCTTCCAGGGATCGACTATGGCTACACCTTC. Combining the CDR3 with reference TRBV7-2 and TRBJ1-2 gives the whole variable domain GAGVSQSPSNKVTEKGKDVELRCDPISGHTALYWYRQSLGQGLEFLIYFQGNSAPDKSGLPSDRFSAERTGGSVSTLTIQRTQQEDSAVYLCASSSLPGIDYGYTFGSGTRLTVV.

This clonotype was recorded a few times. This chain connects TRBV7-2 to TRBJ1-1; no clear D. Germline V gene lookup returns CDR1 SGHTA and CDR2 FQGNSA. The V end lost 1 base, the J end lost 10 bases, and 13 bases lay between the germline ends. The CDR3 is 13 residues long. The CDR3 DNA follows: TGTGCCAGCAGCTTAGGTCCGGAGGGATCAGCTTTCTTT. Translating gives CASSLGPEGSAFF.

The rearrangement joins TRBV5-1 to TRBJ1-1; a weak D match, TRBD1 (5 bases). Per the germline V gene, CDR1 is SGHRS and CDR2 is YFSETQ. V lost 3 bases and J lost 10, with 16 bases in between. The CDR3 is 13 amino acids. The chain's CDR3 is CASSSSFGGGAFF. For the CDR3, the DNA is TGCGCCAGCAGCTCATCTTTCGGGGGTGGAGCTTTCTTT.

This clonotype was observed a few times. The V gene is TRBV6-2 or TRBV6-3, the J gene TRBJ2-3; the D gene is possibly TRBD1 (5 bases). Trimming took off 7 bases at V and 6 bases at J, with 11 bases between the two ends. The V gene's germline CDR1 is MNHEY and CDR2 SVGEGT. This CDR3 has 12 amino acids. CDR3 bases: TGTGCCAGCATATCCAAGGGGGATACGCAGTATTTT. Amino acid sequence: CASISKGDTQYF.

The table lists this clonotype with many counts. This chain uses TRBV7-2 with TRBJ1-1; TRBD1 matches at 8 bases. From germline, CDR1 is SGHTA and CDR2 FQGNSA. V lost 5 bases to trimming and J lost 5 bases; unmatched junction nucleotides: 4. CDR3 length: 13 amino acids. DNA of the CDR3: TGTGCCAGCAGCGGACAGGGAGGGACTGAAGCTTTCTTT. Translation gives CASSGQGGTEAFF.

The V and J genes are TRBV7-2 and TRBJ1-2, with TRBD1 matching 8 bases. CDR1 and CDR2 (germline): SGHTA, FQGNSA. V was clipped by 5 bases and J by 7 bases; unmatched bases: 6. The CDR3 runs 13 residues. The CDR3 sequence: CASSLTGELGYTF. CDR3 DNA: TGTGCCAGCAGCCTGACAGGGGAGCTTGGCTACACCTTC.

This clonotype appeared a few times. This rearrangement joins TRBV7-9 to TRBJ1-1; the match to TRBD1 covers 7 bases. This CDR3 is built from 15 residues. V lost 3 bases, J lost 6 bases, and 10 bases stayed unmatched. CDR1 and CDR2 from the germline V gene are SEHNR and FQNEAQ (reference sequence). CDR3 bases: TGTGCCAGCAGCTTCCCGACAGGGAAGGCCCCTGAAGCTTTCTTT. It yields the protein CASSFPTGKAPEAFF.

In its sample, this clonotype was seen a few times. The chain links TRBV12-3 or TRBV12-4 to TRBJ1-1; D unclear. Trimming cost V 5 bases and J 5 bases, with 15 bases left between them. The CDR3 extends over 14 amino acids. CDR3 sequence reads: CASSPSRSNTEAFF. As DNA, the CDR3 is TGTGCCAGCAGTCCGAGTCGGTCGAATACTGAAGCTTTCTTT.

The chain has TRBV6-2 or TRBV6-3 and TRBJ2-7; 7 bases fit TRBD1. V gave up 7 bases and J gave up 2 bases; unmatched junction bases: 2. The CDR3 spans 12 residues. Germline V CDR1 and CDR2: MNHEY, SVGEGT. The CDR3 coding sequence is TGTGCCAGCAAACAGGGGACCTACGAGCAGTACTTC. Protein sequence: CASKQGTYEQYF.

This chain connects TRBV5-6 to TRBJ1-1, with TRBD1 identical over 8 bases. The CDR3 totals 13 residues. J gave up 10 bases and V 4 bases, and 9 bases lay outside the gene matches. Germline V gene data show CDR1 as SGHDT and CDR2 as YYEEEE. CDR3 DNA: TGTGCCAGCAGCCCCGGGACAGGACAAGGAGCTTTCTTT. Translation: CASSPGTGQGAFF.

This clonotype appeared once. The rearrangement links TRBV7-2 to TRBJ1-2; a weak D match, TRBD1 (6 bases). CDR3 length equals 13 residues. Germline loops: CDR1 SGHTA, CDR2 FQGNSA. Trimming took 3 bases from V and 6 from J, leaving 11 bases between them. CDR3 residues: CASSFPGVNGYTF. CDR3 coding DNA: TGTGCCAGCAGCTTTCCAGGGGTCAATGGCTACACCTTC.

In its sample, this clonotype was seen many times. The chain has TRBV7-8 and TRBJ2-3; TRBD1 matches at 9 bases. V dropped 5 bases and J dropped 4; count of bases not matched to a gene: 10. Germline CDR1 reads SGHVS; CDR2 reads FQNEAQ. The CDR3 sequence is 16 residues long. The CDR3 loop is CASSPKTGGIADTQYF. The DNA for the CDR3 is TGTGCCAGCAGCCCCAAGACAGGGGGGATAGCAGATACGCAGTATTTT.

The V call is TRBV5-6, the J call TRBJ1-5; no clear D gene. In germline, CDR1 is SGHDT, CDR2 YYEEEE. CDR3 size: 12 residues. V gave up 4 bases and J gave up 5 bases, with 7 bases separating them. CDR3 DNA sequence: TGTGCCAGCAGCGCTCAAGATCAGCCCCAGCATTTT. As protein: CASSAQDQPQHF.

This clonotype has ten or more counts. V and J are TRBV7-3 and TRBJ1-1; TRBD1 matches at 9 bases. This CDR3 region has 15 residues. In germline, CDR1 is SGHTA, CDR2 FQGTGA. V lost 5 bases, J lost 5 bases, and 9 bases stayed unmatched. The CDR3, as DNA: TGTGCCAGCAGCCCGACAGGGGGGTTGGGGACTGAAGCTTTCTTT. Translated, it gives CASSPTGGLGTEAFF.

The chain uses TRBV20-1 and TRBJ2-7; 7 nucleotides agree with TRBD1. From germline, CDR1 is DFQATT and CDR2 SNEGSKA (reference sequence). V gave up 3 bases and J gave up 5 bases; unmatched junction bases: 4. This CDR3 is built from 12 residues. The CDR3 sequence: CSASGTENEQYF. CDR3 DNA sequence: TGCAGTGCTAGTGGGACAGAGAACGAGCAGTACTTC.

The chain uses TRBV6-2 or TRBV6-3 and TRBJ1-5, with unresolved D. The germline V and J ends were trimmed by 7 bases and 2 bases, with 9 bases remaining between them. This CDR3 contains 13 residues. Germline V gene lookup returns CDR1 MNHEY and CDR2 SVGEGT. The CDR3 DNA sequence: TGTGCCAGCACCGATTGGGGCAATCAGCCCCAGCATTTT. Its protein product is CASTDWGNQPQHF.

Notes on this clonotype: Germline is not matched at one junction end, which may reflect a read error. The chain combines TRBV20-1 with TRBJ1-1; D is uncertain. This CDR3 has 13 amino acids. The germline V gene has CDR1 DFQATT and CDR2 SNEGSKA (reference sequence). CDR3 amino acids: CSARVALNPEAFF. CDR3 sequence (DNA): TGCAGTGCTAGAGTCGCCCTGAACCCTGAAGCTTTCTTT.

The chain has TRBV19 and TRBJ1-5; D perhaps matches TRBD1 (6 bases). The V end was cut by 5 bases, the J end by 5 bases, with 13 bases between. The CDR3 extends over 14 amino acids. Germline CDR1 LNHDA, CDR2 SQIVND (reference sequence). CDR3: CASSWGQYDQPQHF. CDR3 nucleotides: TGTGCCAGTAGTTGGGGGCAGTACGATCAGCCCCAGCATTTT.

A few counts support this clonotype. The V and J genes are TRBV19 and TRBJ1-6; D is unclear. Germline CDR1 LNHDA, CDR2 SQIVND (reference sequence). With 6 bases removed from V and 9 bases from J, the gap between germline ends came to 9 bases. The CDR3 totals 12 residues. The CDR3 region has the DNA TGTGCCAGTAGGTTTGGTGGTTCACCCCTCCACTTT. Its protein product is CASRFGGSPLHF.

The CDR3 DNA reads TGTGCCAGCAGTTTATCTGGGCCCACCTACGAGCAGTACTTC. Amino acids: CASSLSGPTYEQYF. The chain is built from TRBV12-3 or TRBV12-4 and TRBJ2-7; D remains ambiguous. CDR3 length: 14 amino acids. Trimming removed 2 bases at V and 2 bases at J, with 10 bases between.

The sample holds many counts of this clonotype. The chain carries TRBV4-2 and TRBJ2-1; 7 bases match TRBD2. Germline CDR1 reads LGHNA; CDR2 reads YNFKEQ. The CDR3 sequence is 18 residues long. J gave up 4 bases and V 4 bases, and 16 bases lay outside the gene matches. CDR3 in amino acids: CASSRFGTTRSGYNEQFF. Here the CDR3 DNA reads TGTGCCAGCAGCCGGTTCGGGACTACCCGATCGGGGTACAATGAGCAGTTCTTC.

The J gene is TRBJ1-1, the V gene TRBV12-3 or TRBV12-4; TRBD1 might be the D (6 bases). This CDR3 has 12 residues. The V end lost 6 bases, the J end lost 4 bases, and 9 bases lay between the germline ends. The CDR3 loop is CASSYRATEAFF. CDR3 coding DNA: TGTGCCAGCAGCTACAGGGCCACTGAAGCTTTCTTT.

This clonotype has a single count. The chain has TRBV30 and TRBJ1-1; 7 positions match TRBD1. The trim removed 7 bases at V and 10 bases at J, leaving 15 bases unmatched. The germline CDR1 and CDR2 sequences are GTSNPN and SVGIG (reference sequence). The CDR3 covers 13 residues. For the CDR3, the DNA is TGTGCCTTTCGCCCGACAGGGCCAGCCAGAGCTTTCTTT. As protein: CAFRPTGPARAFF.